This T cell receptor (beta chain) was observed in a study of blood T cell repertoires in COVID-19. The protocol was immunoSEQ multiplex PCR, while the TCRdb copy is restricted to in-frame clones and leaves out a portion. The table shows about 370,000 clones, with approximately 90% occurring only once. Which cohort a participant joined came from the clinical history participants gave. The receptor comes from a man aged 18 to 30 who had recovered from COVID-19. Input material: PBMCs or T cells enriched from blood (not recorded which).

The CDR3 sequence is CASSPSALNTEAFF. CDR3 nucleotide sequence: TGTGCCAGCTCACCATCAGCGCTGAACACTGAAGCTTTCTTT. The V and J genes are TRBV18 and TRBJ1-1; D uncertain. V lost 2 bases and J lost 0, with 7 bases in between. The CDR3 sequence is 14 residues long. Germline CDR1 is KGHSH and CDR2 is LQKENI.